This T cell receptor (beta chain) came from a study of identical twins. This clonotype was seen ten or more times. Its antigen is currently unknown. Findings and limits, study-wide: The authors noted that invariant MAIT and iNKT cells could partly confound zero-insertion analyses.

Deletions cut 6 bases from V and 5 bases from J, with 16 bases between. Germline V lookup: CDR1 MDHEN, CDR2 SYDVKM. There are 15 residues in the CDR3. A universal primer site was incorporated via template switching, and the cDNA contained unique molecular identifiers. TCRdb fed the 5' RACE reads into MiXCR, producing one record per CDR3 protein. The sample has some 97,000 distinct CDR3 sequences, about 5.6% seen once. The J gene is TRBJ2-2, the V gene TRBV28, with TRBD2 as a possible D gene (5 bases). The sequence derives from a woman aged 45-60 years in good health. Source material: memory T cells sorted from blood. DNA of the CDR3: TGTGCCAGCAGCCGAACTAGAATCCCAACCGGGGAGCTGTTTTTT. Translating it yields CASSRTRIPTGELFF.